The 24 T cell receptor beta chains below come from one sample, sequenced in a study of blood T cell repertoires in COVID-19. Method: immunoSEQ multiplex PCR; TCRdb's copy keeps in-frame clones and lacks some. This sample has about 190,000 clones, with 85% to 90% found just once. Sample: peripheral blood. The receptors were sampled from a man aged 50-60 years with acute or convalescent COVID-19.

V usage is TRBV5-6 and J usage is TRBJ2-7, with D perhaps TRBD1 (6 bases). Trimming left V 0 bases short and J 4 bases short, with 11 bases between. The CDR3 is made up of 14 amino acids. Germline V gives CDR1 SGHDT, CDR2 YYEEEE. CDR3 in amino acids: CASSLGQGLYEQYV. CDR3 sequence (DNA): TGTGCCAGCAGCTTGGGCCAGGGGCTATACGAGCAGTACGTC.

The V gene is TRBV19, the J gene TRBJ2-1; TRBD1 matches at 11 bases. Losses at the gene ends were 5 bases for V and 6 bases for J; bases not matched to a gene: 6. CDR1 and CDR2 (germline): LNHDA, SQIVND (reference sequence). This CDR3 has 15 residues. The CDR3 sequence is CASSSGQGAGNEQFF. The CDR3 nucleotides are TGTGCCAGTAGTTCCGGACAGGGGGCCGGCAATGAGCAGTTCTTC.

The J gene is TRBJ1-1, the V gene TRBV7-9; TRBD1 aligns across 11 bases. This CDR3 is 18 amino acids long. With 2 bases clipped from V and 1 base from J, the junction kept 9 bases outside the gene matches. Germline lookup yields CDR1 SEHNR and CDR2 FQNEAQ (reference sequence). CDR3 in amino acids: CASSLFPDRGLGNTEAFF. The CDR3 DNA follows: TGTGCCAGCAGCTTATTCCCGGACAGGGGGCTAGGGAACACTGAAGCTTTCTTT.

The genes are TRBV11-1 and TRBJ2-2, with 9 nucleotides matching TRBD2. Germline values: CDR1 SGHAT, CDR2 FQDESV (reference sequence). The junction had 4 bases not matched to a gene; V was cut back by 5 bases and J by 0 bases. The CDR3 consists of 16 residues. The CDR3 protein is CASSRGRGTNTGELFF. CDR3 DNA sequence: TGTGCCAGCAGCCGCGGGAGGGGGACGAACACCGGGGAGCTGTTTTTT.

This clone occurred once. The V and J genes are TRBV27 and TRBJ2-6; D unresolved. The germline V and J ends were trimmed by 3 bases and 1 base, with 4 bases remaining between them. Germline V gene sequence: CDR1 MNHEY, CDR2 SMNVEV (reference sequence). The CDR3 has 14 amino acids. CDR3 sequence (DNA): TGTGCCAGCAGTTTGAGGTCTGGGGCCAACGTCCTGACTTTC. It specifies CASSLRSGANVLTF.

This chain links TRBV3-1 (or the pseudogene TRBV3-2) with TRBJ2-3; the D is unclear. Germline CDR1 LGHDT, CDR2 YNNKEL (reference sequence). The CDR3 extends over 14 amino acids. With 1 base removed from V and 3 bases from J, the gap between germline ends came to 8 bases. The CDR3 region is CASSQAPLTDTQYF. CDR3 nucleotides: TGTGCCAGCAGCCAAGCCCCCCTTACAGATACGCAGTATTTT.

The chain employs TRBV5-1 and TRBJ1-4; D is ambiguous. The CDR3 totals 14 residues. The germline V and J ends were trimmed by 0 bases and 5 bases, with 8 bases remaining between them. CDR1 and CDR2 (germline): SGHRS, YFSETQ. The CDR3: CASSLGVGNEKLFF. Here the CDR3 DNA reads TGCGCCAGCAGCTTGGGGGTCGGGAATGAAAAACTGTTTTTT.

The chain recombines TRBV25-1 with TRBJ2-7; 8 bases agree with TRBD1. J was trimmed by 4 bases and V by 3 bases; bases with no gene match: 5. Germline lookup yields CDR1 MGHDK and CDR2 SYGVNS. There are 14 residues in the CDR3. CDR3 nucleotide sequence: TGTGCCAGCAGTGACCGGACAGGGATTTACGAGCAGTACTTC. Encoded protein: CASSDRTGIYEQYF.

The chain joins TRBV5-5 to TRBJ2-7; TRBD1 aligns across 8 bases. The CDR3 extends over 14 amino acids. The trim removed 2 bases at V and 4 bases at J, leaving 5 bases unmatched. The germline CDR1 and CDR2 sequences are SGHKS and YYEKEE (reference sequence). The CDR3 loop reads CASSFTRGRYEQYF. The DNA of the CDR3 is TGTGCCAGCAGCTTCACCAGGGGGCGATACGAGCAGTACTTC. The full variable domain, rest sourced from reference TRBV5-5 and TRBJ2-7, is DAGVTQSPTHLIKTRGQQVTLRCSPISGHKSVSWYQQVLGQGPQFIFQYYEKEERGRGNFPDRFSARQFPNYSSELNVNALLLGDSALYLCASSFTRGRYEQYFGPGTRLTVT.

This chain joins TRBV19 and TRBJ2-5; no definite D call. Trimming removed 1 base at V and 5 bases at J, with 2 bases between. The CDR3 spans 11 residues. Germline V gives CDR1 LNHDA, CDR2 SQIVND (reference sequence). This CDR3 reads CASSIAETQYF. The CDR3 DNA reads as TGTGCCAGTAGTATAGCGGAGACCCAGTACTTC. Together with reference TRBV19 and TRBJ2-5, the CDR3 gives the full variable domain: DGGITQSPKYLFRKEGQNVTLSCEQNLNHDAMYWYRQDPGQGLRLIYYSQIVNDFQKGDIAEGYSVSREKKESFPLTVTSAQKNPTAFYLCASSIAETQYFGPGTRLLVL.

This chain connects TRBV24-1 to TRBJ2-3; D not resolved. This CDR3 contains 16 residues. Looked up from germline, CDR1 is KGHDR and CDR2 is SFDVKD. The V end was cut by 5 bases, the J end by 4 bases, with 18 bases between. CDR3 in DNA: TGTGCCACCAGTGGGCCCGACAAACCTTCCCCAGATACGCAGTATTTT. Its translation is CATSGPDKPSPDTQYF.

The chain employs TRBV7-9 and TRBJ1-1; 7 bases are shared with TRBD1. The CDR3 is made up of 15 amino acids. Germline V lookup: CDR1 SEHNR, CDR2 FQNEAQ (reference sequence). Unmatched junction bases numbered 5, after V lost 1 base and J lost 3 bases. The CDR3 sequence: CASSLVRQGDTEAFF. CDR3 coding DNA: TGTGCCAGCAGCTTAGTTCGGCAGGGGGACACTGAAGCTTTCTTT.

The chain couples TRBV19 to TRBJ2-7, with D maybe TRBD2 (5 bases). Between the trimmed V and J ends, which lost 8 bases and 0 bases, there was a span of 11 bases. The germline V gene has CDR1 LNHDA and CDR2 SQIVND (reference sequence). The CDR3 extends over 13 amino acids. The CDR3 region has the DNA TGTGCCAGTGGTGCGGGCATCTCCTACGAGCAGTACTTC. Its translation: CASGAGISYEQYF.

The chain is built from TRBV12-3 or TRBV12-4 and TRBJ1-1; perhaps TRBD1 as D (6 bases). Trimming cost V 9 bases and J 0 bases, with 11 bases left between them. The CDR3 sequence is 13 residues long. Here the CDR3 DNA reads TGTGCCAGTACTGACAGGATGAACACTGAAGCTTTCTTT. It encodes CASTDRMNTEAFF.

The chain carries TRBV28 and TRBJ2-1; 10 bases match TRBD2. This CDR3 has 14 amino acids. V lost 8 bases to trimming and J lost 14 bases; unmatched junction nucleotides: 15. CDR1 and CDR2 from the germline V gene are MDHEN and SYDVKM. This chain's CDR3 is CASDGQPGTSEKFF. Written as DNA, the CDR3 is TGTGCCAGCGACGGACAGCCCGGGACTAGCGAAAAGTTCTTC.

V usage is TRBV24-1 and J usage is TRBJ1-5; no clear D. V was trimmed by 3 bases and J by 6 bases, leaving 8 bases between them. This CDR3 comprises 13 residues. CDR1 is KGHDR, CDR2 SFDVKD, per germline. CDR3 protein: CATSDRESQPQHF. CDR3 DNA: TGTGCCACCAGTGATAGAGAGAGTCAGCCCCAGCATTTT.

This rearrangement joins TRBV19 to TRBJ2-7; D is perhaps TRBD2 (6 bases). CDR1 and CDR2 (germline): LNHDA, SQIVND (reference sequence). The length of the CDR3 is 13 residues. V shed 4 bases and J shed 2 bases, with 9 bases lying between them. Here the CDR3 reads CASSRGGTYEQYF. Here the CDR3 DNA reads TGTGCCAGTAGTAGAGGAGGGACCTACGAGCAGTACTTC.

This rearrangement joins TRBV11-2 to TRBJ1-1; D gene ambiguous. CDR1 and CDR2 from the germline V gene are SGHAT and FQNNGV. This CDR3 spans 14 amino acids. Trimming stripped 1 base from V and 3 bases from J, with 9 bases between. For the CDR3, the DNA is TGTGCCAGCAGCTTAGTCTTGGGCCACACTGAAGCTTTCTTT. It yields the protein CASSLVLGHTEAFF. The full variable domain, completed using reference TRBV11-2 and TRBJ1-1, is EAGVAQSPRYKIIEKRQSVAFWCNPISGHATLYWYQQILGQGPKLLIQFQNNGVVDDSQLPKDRFSAERLKGVDSTLKIQPAKLEDSAVYLCASSLVLGHTEAFFGQGTRLTVV.

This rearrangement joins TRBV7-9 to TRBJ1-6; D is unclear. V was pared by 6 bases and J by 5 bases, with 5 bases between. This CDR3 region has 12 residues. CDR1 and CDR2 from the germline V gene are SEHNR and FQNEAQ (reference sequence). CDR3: CASSHDNSPLHF. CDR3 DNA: TGTGCCAGCAGTCATGATAATTCACCCCTCCACTTT.

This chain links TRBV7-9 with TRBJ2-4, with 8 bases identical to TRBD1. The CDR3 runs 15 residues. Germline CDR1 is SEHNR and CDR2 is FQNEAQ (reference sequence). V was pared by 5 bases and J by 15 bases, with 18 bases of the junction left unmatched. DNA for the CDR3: TGTGCCAGCAGCCGATCGGGACAGGAAGCGTCCGGTCGGTACTTC. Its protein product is CASSRSGQEASGRYF. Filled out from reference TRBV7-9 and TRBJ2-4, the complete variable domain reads DTGVSQNPRHKITKRGQNVTFRCDPISEHNRLYWYRQTLGQGPEFLTYFQNEAQLEKSRLLSDRFSAERPKGSFSTLEIQRTEQGDSAMYLCASSRSGQEASGRYFGAGTRLSVL.

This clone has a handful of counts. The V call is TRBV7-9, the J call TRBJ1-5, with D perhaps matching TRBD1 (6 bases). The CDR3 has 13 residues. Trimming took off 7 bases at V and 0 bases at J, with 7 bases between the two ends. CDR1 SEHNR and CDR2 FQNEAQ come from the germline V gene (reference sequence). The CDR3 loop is CASNRDSNQPQHF. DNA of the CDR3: TGTGCCAGCAACAGGGATAGCAATCAGCCCCAGCATTTT.

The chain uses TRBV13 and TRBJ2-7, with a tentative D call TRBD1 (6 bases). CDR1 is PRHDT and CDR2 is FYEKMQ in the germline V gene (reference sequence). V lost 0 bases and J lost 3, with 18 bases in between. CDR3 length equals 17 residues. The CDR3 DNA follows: TGTGCCAGCAGCTTAGGCTCCGGGACAAAAAAGGGCTACGAGCAGTACTTC. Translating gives CASSLGSGTKKGYEQYF.

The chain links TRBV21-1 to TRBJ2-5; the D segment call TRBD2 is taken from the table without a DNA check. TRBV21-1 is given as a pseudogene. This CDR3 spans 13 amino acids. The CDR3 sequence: CASSKVLKETQYF. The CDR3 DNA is TGTGCCAGCAGCAAAGTCCTAAAAGAGACCCAGTACTTC.

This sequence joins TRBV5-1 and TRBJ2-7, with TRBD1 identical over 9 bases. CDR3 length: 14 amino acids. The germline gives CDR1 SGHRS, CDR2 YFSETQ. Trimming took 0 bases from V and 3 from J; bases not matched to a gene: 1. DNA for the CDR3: TGCGCCAGCAGCTTGGGACAGGGGGGCTACGAGCAGTACTTC. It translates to CASSLGQGGYEQYF.